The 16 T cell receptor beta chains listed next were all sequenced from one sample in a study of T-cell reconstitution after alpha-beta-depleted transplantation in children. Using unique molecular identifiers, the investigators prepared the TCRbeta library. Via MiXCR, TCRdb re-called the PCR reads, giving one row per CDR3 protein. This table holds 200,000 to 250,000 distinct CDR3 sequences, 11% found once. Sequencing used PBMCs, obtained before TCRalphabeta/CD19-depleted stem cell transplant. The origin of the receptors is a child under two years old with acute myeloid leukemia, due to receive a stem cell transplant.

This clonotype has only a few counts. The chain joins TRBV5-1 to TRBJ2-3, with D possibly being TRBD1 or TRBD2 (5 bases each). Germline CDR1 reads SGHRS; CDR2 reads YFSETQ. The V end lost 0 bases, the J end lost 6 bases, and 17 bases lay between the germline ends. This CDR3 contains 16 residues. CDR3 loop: CASSLARGEGADTQYF. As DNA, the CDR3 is TGCGCCAGCAGCTTGGCGAGGGGAGAAGGAGCGGATACGCAGTATTTT.

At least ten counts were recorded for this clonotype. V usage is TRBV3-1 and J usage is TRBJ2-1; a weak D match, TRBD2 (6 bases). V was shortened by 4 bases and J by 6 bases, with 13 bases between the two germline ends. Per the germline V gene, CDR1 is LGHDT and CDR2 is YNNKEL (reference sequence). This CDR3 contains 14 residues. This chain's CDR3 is CASSRSGGPNEQFF. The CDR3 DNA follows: TGTGCCAGCAGCCGCTCCGGGGGACCCAATGAGCAGTTCTTC.

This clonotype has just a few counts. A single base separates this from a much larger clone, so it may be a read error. The CDR3 reads CASSQGSGFYGYPF. CDR3 coding DNA: TGTGCCAGCAGCCAAGGTAGCGGCTTCTATGGCTACCCCTTC. This sequence joins TRBV3-1 and TRBJ1-2, with D unclear. The V gene's germline CDR1 is LGHDT and CDR2 YNNKEL (reference sequence). The CDR3 has 14 residues.

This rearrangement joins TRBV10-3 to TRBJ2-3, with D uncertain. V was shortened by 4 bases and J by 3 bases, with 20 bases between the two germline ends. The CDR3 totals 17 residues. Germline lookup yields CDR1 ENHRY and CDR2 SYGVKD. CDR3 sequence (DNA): TGTGCCATCAGTGGTGGATCGCAGACCCTTCCTACAGATACGCAGTATTTT. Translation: CAISGGSQTLPTDTQYF.

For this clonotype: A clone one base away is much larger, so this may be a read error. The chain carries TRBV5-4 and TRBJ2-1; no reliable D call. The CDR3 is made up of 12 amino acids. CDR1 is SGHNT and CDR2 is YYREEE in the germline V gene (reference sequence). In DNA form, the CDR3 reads TGTGCCAGCAGCTTGGACTACCATGAGCGGTTCTTC. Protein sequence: CASSLDYHERFF.

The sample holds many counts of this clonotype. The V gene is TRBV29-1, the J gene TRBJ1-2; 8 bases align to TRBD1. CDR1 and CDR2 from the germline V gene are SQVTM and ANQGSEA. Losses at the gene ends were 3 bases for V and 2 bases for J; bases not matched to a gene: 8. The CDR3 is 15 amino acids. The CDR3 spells CSVERTGPTNYGYTF. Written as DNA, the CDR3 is TGCAGCGTTGAGCGGACAGGGCCTACCAACTATGGCTACACCTTC.

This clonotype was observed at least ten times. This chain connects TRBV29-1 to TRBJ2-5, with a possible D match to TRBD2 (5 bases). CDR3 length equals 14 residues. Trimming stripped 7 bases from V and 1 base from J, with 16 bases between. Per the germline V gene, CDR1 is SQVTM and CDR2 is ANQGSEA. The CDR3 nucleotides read TGCAGCGGTATCCGGTTCGAGGGCCAAGAGACCCAGTACTTC. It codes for CSGIRFEGQETQYF. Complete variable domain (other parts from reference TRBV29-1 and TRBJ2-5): SAVISQKPSRDICQRGTSLTIQCQVDSQVTMMFWYRQQPGQSLTLIATANQGSEATYESGFVIDKFPISRPNLTFSTLTVSNMSPEDSSIYLCSGIRFEGQETQYFGPGTRLLVL.

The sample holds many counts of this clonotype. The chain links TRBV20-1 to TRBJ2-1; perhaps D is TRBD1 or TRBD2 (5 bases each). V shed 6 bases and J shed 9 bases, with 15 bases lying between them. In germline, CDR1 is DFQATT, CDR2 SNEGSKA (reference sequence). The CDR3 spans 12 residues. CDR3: CSATATSTEQFF. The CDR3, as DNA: TGCAGTGCGACAGCTACTAGTACTGAGCAGTTCTTC.

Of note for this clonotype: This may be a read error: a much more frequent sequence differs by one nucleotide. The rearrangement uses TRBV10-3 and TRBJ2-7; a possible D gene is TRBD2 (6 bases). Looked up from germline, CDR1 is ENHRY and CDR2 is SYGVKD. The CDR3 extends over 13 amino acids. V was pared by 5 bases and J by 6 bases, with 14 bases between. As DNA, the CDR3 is TGTGCCATCAGTCCCGGGGGTCGCTCCGAGCAGTACTTC. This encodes CAISPGGRSEQYF.

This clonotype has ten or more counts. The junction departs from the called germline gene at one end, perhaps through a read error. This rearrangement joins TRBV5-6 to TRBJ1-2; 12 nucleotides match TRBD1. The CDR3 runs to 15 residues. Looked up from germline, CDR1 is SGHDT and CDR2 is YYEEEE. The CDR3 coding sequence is TGTGCCAGCAGCTTCTCCGCCCCGGGACAGGGGGCCAAGTTCTTC. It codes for CASSFSAPGQGAKFF.

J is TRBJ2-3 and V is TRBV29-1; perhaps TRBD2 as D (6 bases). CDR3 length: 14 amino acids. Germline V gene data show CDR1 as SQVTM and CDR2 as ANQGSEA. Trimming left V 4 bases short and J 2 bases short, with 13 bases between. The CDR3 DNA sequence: TGCAGCGTTGGGAGGGGCGGGGTCACAGATACGCAGTATTTT. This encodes CSVGRGGVTDTQYF.

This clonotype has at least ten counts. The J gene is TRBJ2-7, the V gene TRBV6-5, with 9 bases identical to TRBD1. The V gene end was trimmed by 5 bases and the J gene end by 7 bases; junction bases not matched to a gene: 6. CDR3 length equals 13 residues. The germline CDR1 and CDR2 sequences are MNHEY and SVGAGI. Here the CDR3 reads CASSNTGGWEQYF. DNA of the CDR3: TGTGCCAGCAGTAACACAGGGGGCTGGGAGCAGTACTTC.

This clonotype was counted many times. The CDR3 nucleotides are TGTGCCAGCAGTTCCGATCCTGCAGATACGCAGTATTTT. Translated: CASSSDPADTQYF. This chain connects TRBV2 to TRBJ2-3, with D unclear. CDR1 SNHLY and CDR2 FYNNEI come from the germline V gene. This CDR3 contains 13 residues. V lost 5 bases, J lost 4 bases, and 10 bases lay in between.

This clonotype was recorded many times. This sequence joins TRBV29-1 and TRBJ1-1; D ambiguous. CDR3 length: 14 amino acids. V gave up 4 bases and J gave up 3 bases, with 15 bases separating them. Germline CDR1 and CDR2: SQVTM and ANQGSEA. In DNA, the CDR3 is TGCAGCGTTGGGGCAGGCCGGGAGCACACTGAAGCTTTCTTT. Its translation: CSVGAGREHTEAFF. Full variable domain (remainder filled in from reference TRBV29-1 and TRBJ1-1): SAVISQKPSRDICQRGTSLTIQCQVDSQVTMMFWYRQQPGQSLTLIATANQGSEATYESGFVIDKFPISRPNLTFSTLTVSNMSPEDSSIYLCSVGAGREHTEAFFGQGTRLTVV.

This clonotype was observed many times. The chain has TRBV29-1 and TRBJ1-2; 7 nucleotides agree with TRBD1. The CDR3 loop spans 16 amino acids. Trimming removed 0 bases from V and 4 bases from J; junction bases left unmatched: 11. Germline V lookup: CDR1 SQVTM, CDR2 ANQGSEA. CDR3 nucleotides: TGCAGCGTTGAAGATAGGCCGGGACAGCCTTTCTATGGCTACACCTTC. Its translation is CSVEDRPGQPFYGYTF.

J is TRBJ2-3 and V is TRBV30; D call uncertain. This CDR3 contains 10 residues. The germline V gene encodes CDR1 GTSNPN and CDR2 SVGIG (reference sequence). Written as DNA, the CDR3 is TGTGCTGCTGGGCGAGATACGCAGTATTTT. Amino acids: CAAGRDTQYF. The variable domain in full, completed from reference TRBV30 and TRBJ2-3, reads SQTIHQWPATLVQPVGSPLSLECTVEGTSNPNLYWYRQAAGRGLQLLFYSVGIGQISSEVPQNLSASRPQDRQFILSSKKLLLSDSGFYLCAAGRDTQYFGPGTRLTVL.